This TCR beta chain was identified in a study of CD8+CD57+ T cells in acquired aplastic anemia. Across the study: The mean DNA yield obtained from sorted CD4+ and CD8+ cells came to 3 to 4 ug. Study results and limitations: Patients and healthy controls showed no significant CD8+ Simpson's diversity difference. Roughly 30 CD8+ CDR3 sequences occurred in both the patients and the controls.

Germline values: CDR1 LNHDA, CDR2 SQIVND (reference sequence). Trimming pared 5 bases from V and 0 bases from J, leaving 11 bases between. CDR3 length: 14 residues. The template used for profiling TCR beta VDJ and CDR3 was genomic DNA. Each CDR3 protein is one row after TCRdb ran MiXCR on the reads. The table shows some 290,000 distinct CDR3 sequences, with roughly 50% occurring only once. About this clonotype itself: What it recognizes is unknown.

Sequenced input: sorted CD4+, CD8+, or CD8+CD57+ T cells (not recorded which) from PBMCs. This sequence originates from a human donor with severe aplastic anemia or a healthy control (not recorded which). The chain has TRBV19 and TRBJ2-7; a weak D match, TRBD1 (5 bases). The CDR3 here is CASSAQASSYEQYF. The CDR3 DNA sequence: TGTGCCAGTAGTGCACAGGCCAGCTCCTACGAGCAGTACTTC.